This TCR beta chain was sequenced during a study of T cells in Graves' hyperthyroidism and ophthalmopathy. TCR beta CDR3 region amplification was performed from RNA transcripts. When the TCR CDR3 underwent first-round RT-PCR, the HTBI primer set was used. MiXCR, applied by TCRdb to the multiplex PCR reads, yields one record per CDR3 protein. The sample has a few hundred thousand distinct CDR3 sequences, about an eighth seen once. Points from the study as a whole: Progression to ophthalmopathy was predicted a median of 6.5 months early. Ophthalmopathy could be told apart from stable hyperthyroidism with a 13 V-J model.

Deletions cut 8 bases from V and 0 bases from J, with 10 bases between. From germline, CDR1 is MNHEY and CDR2 SVGEGT. CDR3 length equals 13 residues. About this clonotype: The antigen remains undetermined.

Uncontrolled infections, other autoimmune diseases, pregnancy or lactation led to exclusion of patients. Orbital computed tomography and thyroid ultrasound, together with serum TRAb and thyroxine and clinical symptoms, were used for diagnoses. This TCR came from a young woman with Graves' hyperthyroidism. The chain links TRBV6-2 or TRBV6-3 to TRBJ1-1, with D unclear. The source material was blood. The CDR3, as DNA: TGTGCCAGCTTCCTAGGGTTGAACACTGAAGCTTTCTTT. This sequence encodes CASFLGLNTEAFF.